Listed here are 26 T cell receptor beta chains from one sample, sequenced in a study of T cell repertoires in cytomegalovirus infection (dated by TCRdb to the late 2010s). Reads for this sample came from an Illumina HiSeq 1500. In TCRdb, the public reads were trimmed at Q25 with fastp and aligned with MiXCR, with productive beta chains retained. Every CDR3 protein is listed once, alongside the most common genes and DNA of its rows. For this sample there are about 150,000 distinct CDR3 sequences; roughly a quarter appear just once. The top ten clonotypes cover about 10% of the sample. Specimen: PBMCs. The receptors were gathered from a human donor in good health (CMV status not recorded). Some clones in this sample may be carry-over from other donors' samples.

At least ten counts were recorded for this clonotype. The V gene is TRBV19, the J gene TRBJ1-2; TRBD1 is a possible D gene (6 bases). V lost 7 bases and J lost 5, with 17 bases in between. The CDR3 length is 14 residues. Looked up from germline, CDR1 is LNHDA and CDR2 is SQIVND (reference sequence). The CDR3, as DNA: TGTGCCAGTACTCCGGACAGTCCGCCTTATGGCTACACCTTC. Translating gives CASTPDSPPYGYTF.

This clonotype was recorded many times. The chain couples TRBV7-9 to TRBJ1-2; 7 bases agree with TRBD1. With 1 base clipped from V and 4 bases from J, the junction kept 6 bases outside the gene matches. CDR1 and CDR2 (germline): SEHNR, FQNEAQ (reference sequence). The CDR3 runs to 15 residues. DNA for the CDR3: TGTGCCAGCAGCTTAGTGGAGGGGGCCTCCTATGGCTACACCTTC. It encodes CASSLVEGASYGYTF.

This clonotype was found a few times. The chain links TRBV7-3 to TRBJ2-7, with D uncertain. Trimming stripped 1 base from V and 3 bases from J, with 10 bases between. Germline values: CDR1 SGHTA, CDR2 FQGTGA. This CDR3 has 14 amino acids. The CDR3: CASSLIAAGYEQYF. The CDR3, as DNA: TGTGCCAGCAGCTTAATTGCCGCAGGCTACGAGCAGTACTTC.

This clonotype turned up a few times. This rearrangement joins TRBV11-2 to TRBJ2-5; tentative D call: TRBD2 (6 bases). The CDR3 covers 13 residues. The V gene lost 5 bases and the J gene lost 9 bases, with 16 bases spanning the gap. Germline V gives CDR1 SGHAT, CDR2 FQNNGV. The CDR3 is CASSTTAGSAQYF. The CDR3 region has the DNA TGTGCCAGCAGCACGACGGCGGGGTCGGCCCAGTACTTC.

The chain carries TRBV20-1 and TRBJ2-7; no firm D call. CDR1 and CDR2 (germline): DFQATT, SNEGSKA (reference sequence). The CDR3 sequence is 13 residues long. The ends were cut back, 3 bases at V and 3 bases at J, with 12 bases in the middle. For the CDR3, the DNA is TGCAGTGCTAGTCAGTTAGTTGTCTACGAGCAGTACTTC. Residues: CSASQLVVYEQYF.

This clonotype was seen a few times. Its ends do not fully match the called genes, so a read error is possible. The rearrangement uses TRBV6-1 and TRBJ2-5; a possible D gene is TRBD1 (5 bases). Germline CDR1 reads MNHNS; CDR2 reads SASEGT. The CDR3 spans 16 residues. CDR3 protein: CASSELVGAGQDTQYF. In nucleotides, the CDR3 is TGTGCCAGCAGTGAACTGGTTGGCGCTGGACAAGATACCCAGTACTTC.

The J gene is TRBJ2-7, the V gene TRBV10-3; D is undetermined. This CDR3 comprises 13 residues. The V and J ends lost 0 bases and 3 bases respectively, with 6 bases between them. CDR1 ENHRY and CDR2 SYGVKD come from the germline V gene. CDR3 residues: CAISESVGYEQYF. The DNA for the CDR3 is TGTGCCATCAGTGAGTCGGTGGGCTACGAGCAGTACTTC.

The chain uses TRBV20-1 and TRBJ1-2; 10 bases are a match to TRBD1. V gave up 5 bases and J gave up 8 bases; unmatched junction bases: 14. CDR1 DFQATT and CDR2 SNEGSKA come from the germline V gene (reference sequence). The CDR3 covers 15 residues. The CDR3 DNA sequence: TGCAGTGCTCCGGGACAGGGGCAGAGGTTCGGCGGCTACACCTTC. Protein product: CSAPGQGQRFGGYTF.

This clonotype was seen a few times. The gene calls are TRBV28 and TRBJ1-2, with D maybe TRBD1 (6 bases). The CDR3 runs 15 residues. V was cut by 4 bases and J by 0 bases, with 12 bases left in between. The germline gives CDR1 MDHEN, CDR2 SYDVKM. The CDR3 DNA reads TGTGCCAGCAGTTGGCCGACAGGCCCTAACTATGGCTACACCTTC. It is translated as CASSWPTGPNYGYTF.

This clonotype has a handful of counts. The CDR3 sequence is CASSPGWLGNTGELFF. Written as DNA, the CDR3 is TGTGCCAGTAGTCCGGGGTGGCTAGGGAACACCGGGGAGCTGTTTTTT. V gene TRBV19 combines with J gene TRBJ2-2, with D possibly being TRBD2 (5 bases). V dropped 5 bases and J dropped 1 base, with 14 bases sitting between them. This CDR3 has 16 residues. Germline CDR1 LNHDA, CDR2 SQIVND (reference sequence).

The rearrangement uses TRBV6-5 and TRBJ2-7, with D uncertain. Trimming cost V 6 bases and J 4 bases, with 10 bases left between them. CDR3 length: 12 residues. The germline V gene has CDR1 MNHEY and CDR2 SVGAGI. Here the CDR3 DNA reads TGTGCCAGCAGATCCCCCGGGTACGAGCAGTACTTC. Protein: CASRSPGYEQYF.

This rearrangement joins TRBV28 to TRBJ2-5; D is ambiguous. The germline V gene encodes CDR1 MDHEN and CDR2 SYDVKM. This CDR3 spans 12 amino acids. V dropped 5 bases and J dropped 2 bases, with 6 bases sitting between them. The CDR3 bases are TGTGCCAGCAGTGGGCAGCAAGAGACCCAGTACTTC. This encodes CASSGQQETQYF.

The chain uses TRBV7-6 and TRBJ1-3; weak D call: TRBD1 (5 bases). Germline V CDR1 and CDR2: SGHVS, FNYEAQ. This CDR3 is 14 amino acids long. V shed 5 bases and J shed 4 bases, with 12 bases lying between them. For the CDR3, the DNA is TGTGCCAGCAGCCCAGGGAATTCAGGAAACACCATATATTTT. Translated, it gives CASSPGNSGNTIYF.

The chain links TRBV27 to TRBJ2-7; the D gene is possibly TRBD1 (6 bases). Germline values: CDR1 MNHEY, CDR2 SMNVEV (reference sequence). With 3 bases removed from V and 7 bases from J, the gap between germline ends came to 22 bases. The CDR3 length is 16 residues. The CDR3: CASSFLGVGDQGEQYF. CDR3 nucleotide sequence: TGTGCCAGCAGTTTTCTTGGGGTCGGAGACCAGGGGGAGCAGTACTTC.

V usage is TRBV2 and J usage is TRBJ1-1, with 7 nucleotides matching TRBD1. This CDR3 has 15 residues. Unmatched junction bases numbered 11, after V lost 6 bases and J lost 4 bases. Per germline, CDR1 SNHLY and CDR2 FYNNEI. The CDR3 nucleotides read TGTGCCAGCAGGAGGGAACAGGGGACGGGCACTGAAGCTTTCTTT. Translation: CASRREQGTGTEAFF.

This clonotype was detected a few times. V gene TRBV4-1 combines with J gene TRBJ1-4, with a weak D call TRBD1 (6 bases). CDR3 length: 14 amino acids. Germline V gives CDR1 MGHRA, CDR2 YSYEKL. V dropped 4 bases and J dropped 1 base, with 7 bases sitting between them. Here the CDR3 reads CASSPGETNEKLFF. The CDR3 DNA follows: TGCGCCAGCAGCCCAGGGGAAACTAATGAAAAACTGTTTTTT.

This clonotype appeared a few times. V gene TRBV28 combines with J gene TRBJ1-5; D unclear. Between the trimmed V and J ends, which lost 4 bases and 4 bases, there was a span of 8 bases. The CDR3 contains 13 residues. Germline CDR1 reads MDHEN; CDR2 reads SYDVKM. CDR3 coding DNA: TGTGCCAGCAGTTCGCCCGGAAATCAGCCCCAGCATTTT. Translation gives CASSSPGNQPQHF.

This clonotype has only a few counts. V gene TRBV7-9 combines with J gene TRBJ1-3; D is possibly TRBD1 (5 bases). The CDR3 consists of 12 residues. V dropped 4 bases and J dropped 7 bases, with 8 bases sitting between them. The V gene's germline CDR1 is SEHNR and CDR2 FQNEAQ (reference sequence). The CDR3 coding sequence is TGTGCCAGCAGCTCGGGGGGGAACACCATATATTTT. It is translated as CASSSGGNTIYF.

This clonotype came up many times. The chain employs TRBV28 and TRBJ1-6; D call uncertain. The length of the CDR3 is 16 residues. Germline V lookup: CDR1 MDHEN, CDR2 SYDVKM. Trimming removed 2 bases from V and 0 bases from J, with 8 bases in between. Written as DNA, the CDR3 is TGTGCCAGCAGTTTAACGCAGAGCTCCTATAATTCACCCCTCCACTTT. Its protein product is CASSLTQSSYNSPLHF. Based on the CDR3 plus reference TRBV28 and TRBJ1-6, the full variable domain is DVKVTQSSRYLVKRTGEKVFLECVQDMDHENMFWYRQDPGLGLRLIYFSYDVKMKEKGDIPEGYSVSREKKERFSLILESASTNQTSMYLCASSLTQSSYNSPLHFGNGTRLTVT.

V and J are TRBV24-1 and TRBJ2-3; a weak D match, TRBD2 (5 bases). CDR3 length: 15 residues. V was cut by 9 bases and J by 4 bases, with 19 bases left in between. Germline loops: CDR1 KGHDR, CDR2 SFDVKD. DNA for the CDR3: TGTGCCACCGCCGGCGAGGGCGCGGGCGCAGATACGCAGTATTTT. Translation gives CATAGEGAGADTQYF.

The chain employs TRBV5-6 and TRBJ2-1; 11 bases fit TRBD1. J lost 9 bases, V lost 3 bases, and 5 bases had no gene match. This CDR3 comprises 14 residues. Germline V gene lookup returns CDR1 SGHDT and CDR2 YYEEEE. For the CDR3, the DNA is TGTGCCAGCAGCTCCGGGACAGGGGGTATTGAGCAGTTCTTC. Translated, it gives CASSSGTGGIEQFF.

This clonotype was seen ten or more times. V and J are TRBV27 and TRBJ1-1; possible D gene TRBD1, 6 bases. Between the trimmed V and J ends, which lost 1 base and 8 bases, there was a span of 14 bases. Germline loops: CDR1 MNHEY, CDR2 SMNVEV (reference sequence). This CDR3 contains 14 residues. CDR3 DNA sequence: TGTGCCAGCAGTTTATACCCGGAGGGGGGCGAAGCTTTCTTT. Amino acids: CASSLYPEGGEAFF.

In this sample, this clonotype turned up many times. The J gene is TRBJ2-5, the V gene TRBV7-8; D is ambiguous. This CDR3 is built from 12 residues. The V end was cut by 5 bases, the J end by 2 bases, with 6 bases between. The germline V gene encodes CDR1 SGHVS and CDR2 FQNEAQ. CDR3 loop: CASSILQETQYF. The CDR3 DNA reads TGTGCCAGCAGCATCCTACAAGAGACCCAGTACTTC.

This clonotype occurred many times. The CDR3 loop is CASSTGGSRETQYF. The CDR3 bases are TGTGCCAGCAGCACAGGAGGGAGTAGGGAGACCCAGTACTTC. V usage is TRBV11-2 and J usage is TRBJ2-5; the D gene is possibly TRBD2 (6 bases). V shed 5 bases and J shed 5 bases, with 15 bases lying between them. Germline V gene lookup returns CDR1 SGHAT and CDR2 FQNNGV. The CDR3 covers 14 residues.

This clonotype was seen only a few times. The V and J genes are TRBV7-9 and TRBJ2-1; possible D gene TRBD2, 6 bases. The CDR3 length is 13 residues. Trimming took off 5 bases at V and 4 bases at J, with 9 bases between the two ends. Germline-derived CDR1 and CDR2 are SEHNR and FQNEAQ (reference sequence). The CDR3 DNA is TGTGCCAGCAGCGAAAGCGGGTACAATGAGCAGTTCTTC. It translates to CASSESGYNEQFF.

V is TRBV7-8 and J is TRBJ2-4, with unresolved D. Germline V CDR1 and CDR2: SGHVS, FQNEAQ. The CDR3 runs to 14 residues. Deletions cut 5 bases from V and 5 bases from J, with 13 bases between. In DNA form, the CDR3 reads TGTGCCAGCAGCCCCGGATCGGCAGAAAACATTCAGTACTTC. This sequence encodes CASSPGSAENIQYF.